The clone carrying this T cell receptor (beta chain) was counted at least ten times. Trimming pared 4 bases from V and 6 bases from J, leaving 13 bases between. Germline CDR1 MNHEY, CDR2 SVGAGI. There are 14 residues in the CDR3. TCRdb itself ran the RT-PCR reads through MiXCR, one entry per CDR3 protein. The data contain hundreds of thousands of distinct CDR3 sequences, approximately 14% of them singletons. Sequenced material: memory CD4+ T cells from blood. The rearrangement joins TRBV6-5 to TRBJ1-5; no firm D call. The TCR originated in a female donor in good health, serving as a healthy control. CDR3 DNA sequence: TGTGCCAGCAGTTCAGACGGTGCCGCTCAGCCCCAGCATTTT. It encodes CASSSDGAAQPQHF.